Below are 31 T cell receptor beta chains sequenced from a single sample in a study of cytomegalovirus exposure and HLA in healthy donors. Amplification used 60 Vbeta primers and 13 Jbeta primers. Sequencing used immunoSEQ multiplex PCR; TCRdb keeps in-frame clones, though not all of them. The table includes fewer than 200,000 clones, 82% detected once. The material sequenced was PBMCs. The source is a girl between 5 and 17 years old in good health and CMV-seropositive.

V usage is TRBV11-1 and J usage is TRBJ2-1; possibly TRBD1 for D (6 bases). With 5 bases removed from V and 5 bases from J, the gap between germline ends came to 13 bases. The germline gives CDR1 SGHAT, CDR2 FQDESV (reference sequence). The CDR3 consists of 14 residues. This CDR3 reads CASSQNGGHNEQFF. The CDR3 coding sequence is TGTGCCAGCAGCCAGAATGGGGGCCACAATGAGCAGTTCTTC.

This chain connects TRBV4-3 to TRBJ2-4; D is perhaps TRBD1 (5 bases). The CDR3 extends over 15 amino acids. Germline values: CDR1 LGHNA, CDR2 YSLEER. Trimming removed 1 base at V and 5 bases at J, with 12 bases between. The CDR3 sequence is CASSQVSDSENIQYF. CDR3 DNA sequence: TGCGCCAGCAGCCAAGTTTCAGACAGCGAAAACATTCAGTACTTC.

This chain connects TRBV6-1 to TRBJ1-1; 8 positions match TRBD1. This CDR3 spans 20 amino acids. Per the germline V gene, CDR1 is MNHNS and CDR2 is SASEGT. Losses at the gene ends were 3 bases for V and 0 bases for J; bases not matched to a gene: 18. CDR3 DNA: TGTGCCAGCAGTGACGAGGACAGGGAGGATGGGCCTTCAGTGAACACTGAAGCTTTCTTT. Protein: CASSDEDREDGPSVNTEAFF.

This CDR3 is CASSLEGQGAYEQYF. DNA for the CDR3: TGTGCCAGCAGCTTAGAGGGACAGGGAGCCTACGAGCAGTACTTC. This chain connects TRBV7-2 to TRBJ2-7, with 9 bases matching TRBD1. V dropped 1 base and J dropped 2; count of bases not matched to a gene: 3. CDR3 length equals 15 residues. Per germline, CDR1 SGHTA and CDR2 FQGNSA.

The table lists this clone with a few counts. The chain recombines TRBV5-1 with TRBJ2-5; TRBD1 matches 7 bases. The CDR3 is 14 residues long. The germline V gene encodes CDR1 SGHRS and CDR2 YFSETQ. V was clipped by 3 bases and J by 1 base; unmatched bases: 3. Written as DNA, the CDR3 is TGCGCCAGCAGCTCACAGGGGCCCCAAGAGACCCAGTACTTC. Protein: CASSSQGPQETQYF. The full variable domain, its missing parts supplied by reference TRBV5-1 and TRBJ2-5, is KAGVTQTPRYLIKTRGQQVTLSCSPISGHRSVSWYQQTPGQGLQFLFEYFSETQRNKGNFPGRFSGRQFSNSRSEMNVSTLELGDSALYLCASSSQGPQETQYFGPGTRLLVL.

The chain links TRBV11-2 to TRBJ1-1; D not certain. The CDR3 is made up of 11 amino acids. Germline CDR1 and CDR2: SGHAT and FQNNGV. V lost 5 bases, J lost 7 bases, and 8 bases lay in between. CDR3 sequence reads: CASSGRGEAFF. CDR3 sequence (DNA): TGTGCCAGCAGCGGCCGCGGTGAAGCTTTCTTT. Full variable domain (missing parts from reference TRBV11-2 and TRBJ1-1): EAGVAQSPRYKIIEKRQSVAFWCNPISGHATLYWYQQILGQGPKLLIQFQNNGVVDDSQLPKDRFSAERLKGVDSTLKIQPAKLEDSAVYLCASSGRGEAFFGQGTRLTVV.

The chain links TRBV9 to TRBJ2-7, with 10 nucleotides matching TRBD2. Germline assignment: CDR1 SGDLS and CDR2 YYNGEE. The CDR3 extends over 15 amino acids. The trim removed 4 bases at V and 2 bases at J, leaving 6 bases unmatched. The CDR3 region has the DNA TGTGCCAGCAGCCCCGGGACTAGCGTACCCTACGAGCAGTACTTC. As protein: CASSPGTSVPYEQYF.

This clone was observed once. V is TRBV2 and J is TRBJ2-1; maybe TRBD1 (5 bases). V dropped 2 bases and J dropped 4 bases, with 12 bases sitting between them. Germline V gene lookup returns CDR1 SNHLY and CDR2 FYNNEI. This CDR3 has 15 residues. CDR3 sequence (DNA): TGTGCCAGCAGTGAATCTCGGACACAGTACAATGAGCAGTTCTTC. Its protein product is CASSESRTQYNEQFF.

The J gene is TRBJ1-1, the V gene TRBV2, with a tentative D call TRBD1 (6 bases). The CDR3 sequence is 14 residues long. Germline loops: CDR1 SNHLY, CDR2 FYNNEI. Trimming stripped 7 bases from V and 3 bases from J, with 15 bases between. The chain's CDR3 is CASTEEGGDTEAFF. DNA of the CDR3: TGTGCCAGCACCGAGGAGGGGGGGGACACTGAAGCTTTCTTT.

This chain connects TRBV9 to TRBJ2-7; 7 bases match TRBD1. CDR3 length: 12 residues. In germline, CDR1 is SGDLS, CDR2 YYNGEE. The ends lost 3 bases at V and 6 bases at J; junction bases unmatched: 3. The CDR3 sequence: CASSGGGGEQYF. The CDR3 DNA reads TGTGCCAGCAGCGGAGGGGGCGGCGAGCAGTACTTC.

The chain is built from TRBV5-5 and TRBJ2-7; tentative D call: TRBD2 (7 bases). Germline lookup yields CDR1 SGHKS and CDR2 YYEKEE (reference sequence). V gave up 6 bases and J gave up 4 bases, with 17 bases separating them. The CDR3 length is 14 residues. The CDR3 loop reads CASTNTGGGYEQYF. CDR3 DNA sequence: TGTGCCAGCACCAATACGGGGGGCGGGTACGAGCAGTACTTC. Combining the CDR3 with reference TRBV5-5 and TRBJ2-7 gives the whole variable domain DAGVTQSPTHLIKTRGQQVTLRCSPISGHKSVSWYQQVLGQGPQFIFQYYEKEERGRGNFPDRFSARQFPNYSSELNVNALLLGDSALYLCASTNTGGGYEQYFGPGTRLTVT.

This rearrangement joins TRBV27 to TRBJ2-4, with 11 nucleotides matching TRBD1. The J segment lost 8 bases and the V segment lost 2 bases, leaving 8 bases of the junction unmatched. The CDR3 consists of 16 residues. Germline-derived CDR1 and CDR2 are MNHEY and SMNVEV (reference sequence). CDR3 coding DNA: TGTGCCAGCAGTTTAGGGGGACAGGGGGAGATGGACATTCAGTACTTC. This encodes CASSLGGQGEMDIQYF.

This clone was seen a single time. This chain uses TRBV5-1 with TRBJ2-3; tentatively, D is TRBD2 (6 bases). Germline CDR1 SGHRS, CDR2 YFSETQ. The V and J ends lost 3 bases and 1 base respectively, with 12 bases between them. The length of the CDR3 is 15 residues. The CDR3 nucleotides are TGCGCCAGCAGCTCCGGGAGAAGGGGCACAGATACGCAGTATTTT. Translation gives CASSSGRRGTDTQYF.

CDR3: CASSSVPGELFF. The CDR3 DNA sequence: TGCGCCAGCAGTTCAGTTCCCGGGGAGCTGTTTTTT. The rearrangement joins TRBV10-1 to TRBJ2-2; D call uncertain. CDR3 length equals 12 residues. CDR1 is WNHNN, CDR2 SYGVQD, per germline (reference sequence). V lost 5 bases and J lost 6, with 7 bases in between.

This chain links TRBV6-6 with TRBJ1-4; D is unresolved. V lost 2 bases and J 5 bases, leaving 12 bases between the germline ends. CDR1 and CDR2 (germline): MNHNY, SVGAGI (reference sequence). The length of the CDR3 is 15 residues. The DNA of the CDR3 is TGTGCCAGCAGTTACCCGGGCTCGGGAAATGAAAAACTGTTTTTT. Its protein product is CASSYPGSGNEKLFF.

This clone was seen a few times. The V and J genes are TRBV6-4 and TRBJ1-5; 8 bases line up with TRBD1. The V and J ends lost 3 bases and 1 base, in that order; junction bases with no gene match: 8. The CDR3 spans 17 residues. The germline V gene encodes CDR1 MRHNA and CDR2 SNTAGT. The CDR3 here is CASSDLVWDRSNQPQHF. CDR3 in DNA: TGTGCCAGCAGTGATTTAGTTTGGGACAGGAGCAATCAGCCCCAGCATTTT.

CDR3 sequence (DNA): TGTGCCAGCAGTTTCGGGACTAGATGGTATTTT. Encoded protein: CASSFGTRWYF. The rearrangement links TRBV6-5 to TRBJ2-3; 8 bases align to TRBD2. The germline gives CDR1 MNHEY, CDR2 SVGAGI. This CDR3 has 11 amino acids. V shed 4 bases and J 14 bases; nucleotides not matched to a gene: 5.

The sample holds one count of this clone. The CDR3 DNA follows: TGCAGCGTTGAAACAGGGAATAACTATGGCTACACCTTC. Its translation is CSVETGNNYGYTF. The chain recombines TRBV29-1 with TRBJ1-2; tentative D call: TRBD1 (6 bases). The CDR3 length is 13 residues. CDR1 SQVTM and CDR2 ANQGSEA come from the germline V gene. V lost 2 bases and J 1 base, leaving 8 bases between the germline ends.

The chain combines TRBV29-1 with TRBJ2-5; tentative D call: TRBD2 (6 bases). The V gene's germline CDR1 is SQVTM and CDR2 ANQGSEA. CDR3 length: 12 amino acids. V dropped 7 bases and J dropped 5 bases, with 14 bases sitting between them. CDR3 sequence: CSGKAGFETQYF. As DNA, the CDR3 is TGCAGCGGGAAGGCGGGGTTCGAGACCCAGTACTTC. Variable domain in full (rest from reference TRBV29-1 and TRBJ2-5): SAVISQKPSRDICQRGTSLTIQCQVDSQVTMMFWYRQQPGQSLTLIATANQGSEATYESGFVIDKFPISRPNLTFSTLTVSNMSPEDSSIYLCSGKAGFETQYFGPGTRLLVL.

The V and J genes are TRBV28 and TRBJ1-5, with D possibly being TRBD1 (5 bases). The CDR3 consists of 14 residues. The ends were cut back, 2 bases at V and 1 base at J, with 6 bases in the middle. Germline V gene data show CDR1 as MDHEN and CDR2 as SYDVKM. The CDR3 nucleotides are TGTGCCAGCAGTTTAGGGGGGAGCAATCAGCCCCAGCATTTT. It codes for CASSLGGSNQPQHF.

Concerning this clone: At one end, the junction sequence differs from germline, possibly due to a read error. Other DNA sequences from this sample encode an identical CDR3 as well. The J gene is TRBJ2-7, the V gene TRBV5-4, with TRBD2 as a possible D gene (7 bases). Germline-derived CDR1 and CDR2 are SGHNT and YYREEE (reference sequence). The CDR3 spans 15 residues. The CDR3 region is CASHAGAGNTYEQYF. The CDR3 coding sequence is TGTGCCAGTCACGCGGGGGCAGGGAATACCTACGAACAGTACTTC. The full variable domain, with the rest looked up from reference TRBV5-4 and TRBJ2-7, is ETGVTQSPTHLIKTRGQQVTLRCSSQSGHNTVSWYQQALGQGPQFIFQYYREEENGRGNFPPRFSGLQFPNYSSELNVNALELDDSALYLCASHAGAGNTYEQYFGPGTRLTVT.

The chain links TRBV15 to TRBJ1-1, with D unclear. The germline V and J ends were trimmed by 0 bases and 7 bases, with 6 bases remaining between them. CDR1 and CDR2 (germline): LNHNV, YYDKDF (reference sequence). The CDR3 spans 12 residues. CDR3 loop: CATSRDRGEAFF. CDR3 nucleotide sequence: TGTGCCACCAGCAGAGATCGCGGTGAAGCTTTCTTT.

This clone was seen once. CDR3 nucleotide sequence: TGTGCCAGCACAGGGACTAGCGGGGAGATCCAAGAGACCCAGTACTTC. Translation gives CASTGTSGEIQETQYF. This chain links TRBV21-1 with TRBJ2-5; TRBD2, as called in the table, went unchecked against the DNA. TRBV21-1 is tagged as a pseudogene. This CDR3 contains 16 residues.

The chain is built from TRBV9 and TRBJ2-1; 13 bases line up with TRBD2. The junction had 9 bases not matched to a gene; V was cut back by 4 bases and J by 8 bases. The CDR3 runs to 16 residues. Germline CDR1 and CDR2: SGDLS and YYNGEE. The CDR3 bases are TGTGCCAGCAGCTCTACTAGCGGGAGGGCCATCTATGAGCAGTTCTTC. Its translation: CASSSTSGRAIYEQFF.

The chain carries TRBV28 and TRBJ1-1; D remains ambiguous. Trimming took 5 bases from V and 5 from J, leaving 12 bases between them. This CDR3 is 13 amino acids long. CDR1 is MDHEN and CDR2 is SYDVKM in the germline V gene. CDR3 protein: CASSKGGPTEAFF. Here the CDR3 DNA reads TGTGCCAGCAGTAAAGGTGGGCCAACTGAAGCTTTCTTT.

This chain joins TRBV18 and TRBJ1-2, with TRBD1 identical over 9 bases. CDR1 is KGHSH, CDR2 LQKENI, per germline. The CDR3 is made up of 15 amino acids. V lost 6 bases and J lost 5; bases outside the gene matches: 10. CDR3 nucleotides: TGTGCCAGCTCCCGAGGACAGGGGTCTTTATATGGCTACACCTTC. Its translation: CASSRGQGSLYGYTF.

The rearrangement uses TRBV6-1 and TRBJ1-1, with D possibly being TRBD1 (6 bases). The CDR3 covers 18 residues. V was shortened by 0 bases and J by 0 bases, with 17 bases between the two germline ends. Germline CDR1 MNHNS, CDR2 SASEGT. The CDR3: CASSEAQGHLVMNTEAFF. CDR3 DNA: TGTGCCAGCAGTGAAGCGCAGGGACACCTTGTTATGAACACTGAAGCTTTCTTT.

V gene TRBV12-5 combines with J gene TRBJ2-3; the D gene is possibly TRBD2 (5 bases). CDR3 length: 16 residues. Germline V gene data show CDR1 as LGHNT and CDR2 as FRNRAP. Trimming cost V 6 bases and J 0 bases, with 16 bases left between them. The CDR3: CASGAGVVGSTDTQYF. In DNA, the CDR3 is TGTGCTAGTGGGGCCGGGGTCGTTGGGAGCACAGATACGCAGTATTTT.

The chain joins TRBV7-9 to TRBJ2-3; 8 bases fit TRBD1. The germline V gene encodes CDR1 SEHNR and CDR2 FQNEAQ (reference sequence). Trimming cost V 2 bases and J 3 bases; bases outside gene matches: 4. This CDR3 comprises 15 residues. DNA for the CDR3: TGTGCCAGCAGCTTACCCGGACAGGGAACAGATACGCAGTATTTT. It yields the protein CASSLPGQGTDTQYF. The full variable domain, with the rest looked up from reference TRBV7-9 and TRBJ2-3, is DTGVSQNPRHKITKRGQNVTFRCDPISEHNRLYWYRQTLGQGPEFLTYFQNEAQLEKSRLLSDRFSAERPKGSFSTLEIQRTEQGDSAMYLCASSLPGQGTDTQYFGPGTRLTVL.

The J gene is TRBJ1-1, the V gene TRBV19; D not certain. The CDR3 is 14 amino acids. CDR1 is LNHDA and CDR2 is SQIVND in the germline V gene (reference sequence). Trimming removed 1 base from V and 7 bases from J, with 13 bases in between. CDR3 DNA: TGTGCCAGTAGTATAGGTGCAGGTGGCTTTGAAGCTTTCTTT. It codes for CASSIGAGGFEAFF.

The rearrangement links TRBV10-1 to TRBJ2-1; D is uncertain. V was cut by 0 bases and J by 0 bases, with 12 bases left in between. The CDR3 loop spans 17 amino acids. Germline V gives CDR1 WNHNN, CDR2 SYGVQD (reference sequence). The CDR3 reads CASSESNLYSSYNEQFF. In DNA form, the CDR3 reads TGCGCCAGCAGTGAGTCGAATTTGTACAGCTCCTACAATGAGCAGTTCTTC.